Reported below is one TCR beta chain. Assay used: immunoSEQ multiplex PCR; TCRdb lists only in-frame clones, some missing. Of over 250,000 clones listed, around nine tenths were seen once; the top ten hold approximately 2.2%. Germline CDR1 and CDR2: LGHNA and YNFKEQ. Trimming cost V 0 bases and J 3 bases; bases outside gene matches: 5. The CDR3 contains 17 residues. These data are taken from a study of blood T cell repertoires in COVID-19. This TCR came from a man aged 45-65 years with acute or convalescent COVID-19. Sequenced input: peripheral blood. This sequence joins TRBV4-2 and TRBJ2-1, with 10 bases aligning to TRBD1. As DNA, the CDR3 is TGTGCCAGCAGCCAAGATGGCTGGGACAGGGGCTACAATGAGCAGTTCTTC. Translating it yields CASSQDGWDRGYNEQFF.